This T cell receptor (beta chain) was observed in a study of blood T cell repertoires in COVID-19. In the study overall: COVID-19 samples collected from the United States, Italy and Spain covered acute and convalescent phases. PBMCs, B-cell-depleted T cells, or T cells provided the cDNA or gDNA that made up the material.

Per germline, CDR1 SGHRS and CDR2 YFSETQ. Germline trimming cut 4 bases from V and 4 bases from J; bases unmatched to any gene: 6. This CDR3 has 16 amino acids. The data were produced by immunoSEQ multiplex PCR, yet TCRdb's version contains in-frame clones alone and is incomplete. This table holds approximately 12,000 clones, roughly nine tenths found once. The TCR originated in a man in his 70s with active COVID-19. The chain combines TRBV5-1 with TRBJ2-2; 11 bases line up with TRBD2. Sequenced sample: peripheral blood. The CDR3 DNA sequence: TGCGCCAGCAGCCGAGGACTAGCGGGCGTCACCGGGGAGCTGTTTTTT. Translation gives CASSRGLAGVTGELFF.